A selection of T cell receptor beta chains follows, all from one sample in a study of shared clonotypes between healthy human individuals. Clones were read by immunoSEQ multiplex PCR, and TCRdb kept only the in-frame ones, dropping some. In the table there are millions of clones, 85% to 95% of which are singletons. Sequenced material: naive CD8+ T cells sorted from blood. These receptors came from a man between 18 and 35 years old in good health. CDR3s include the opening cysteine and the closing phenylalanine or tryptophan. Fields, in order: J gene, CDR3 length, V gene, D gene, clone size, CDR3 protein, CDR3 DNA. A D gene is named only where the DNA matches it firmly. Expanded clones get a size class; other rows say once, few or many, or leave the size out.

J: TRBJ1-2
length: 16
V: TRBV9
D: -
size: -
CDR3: CASSVDLGHPHYGYTF
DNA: TGTGCCAGCAGCGTAGATCTGGGACACCCCCACTATGGCTACACCTTC

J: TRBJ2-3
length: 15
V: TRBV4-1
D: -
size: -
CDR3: CASSQIFPSTDTQYF
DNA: TGCGCCAGCAGCCAAATCTTTCCCAGCACAGATACGCAGTATTTT

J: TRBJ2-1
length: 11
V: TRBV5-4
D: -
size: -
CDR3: CASSVGGSQFF
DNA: TGTGCCAGCAGCGTCGGGGGATCGCAGTTCTTC

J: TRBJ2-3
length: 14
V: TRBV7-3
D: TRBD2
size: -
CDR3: CASSSKTSPDTQYF
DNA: TGTGCCAGCAGCTCAAAGACTAGCCCAGATACGCAGTATTTT

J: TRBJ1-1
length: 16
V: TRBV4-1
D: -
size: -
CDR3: CASSPTETVGDTEAFF
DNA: TGCGCCAGCAGCCCGACGGAGACAGTCGGGGACACTGAAGCTTTCTTT

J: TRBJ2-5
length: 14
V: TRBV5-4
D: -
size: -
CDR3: CASSLVAAQETQYF
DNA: TGTGCCAGCAGCTTGGTGGCAGCACAAGAGACCCAGTACTTC

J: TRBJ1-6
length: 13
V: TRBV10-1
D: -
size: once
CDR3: CASSAPGNSPLHF
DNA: TGCGCCAGCAGTGCCCCAGGGAATTCACCCCTCCACTTT

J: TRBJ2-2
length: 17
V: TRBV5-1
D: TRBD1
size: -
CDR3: CASSLTGTGGITGELFF
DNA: TGCGCCAGCAGCCTGACCGGGACAGGGGGTATCACCGGGGAGCTGTTTTTT

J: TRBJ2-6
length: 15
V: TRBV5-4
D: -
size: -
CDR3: CASSSPSSGANVLTF
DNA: TGTGCCAGCAGCTCGCCTAGCTCTGGGGCCAACGTCCTGACTTTC

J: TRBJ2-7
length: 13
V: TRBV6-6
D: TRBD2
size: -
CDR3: CASTEGLGDEQYF
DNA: TGTGCCAGCACCGAGGGACTAGGGGACGAGCAGTACTTC

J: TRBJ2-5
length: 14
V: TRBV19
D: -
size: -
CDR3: CASAKQGGEETQYF
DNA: TGTGCCAGTGCCAAACAGGGAGGAGAAGAGACCCAGTACTTC

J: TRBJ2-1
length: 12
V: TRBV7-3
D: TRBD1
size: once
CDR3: CASSSGGSEQFF
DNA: TGTGCCAGCAGCTCAGGGGGTAGTGAGCAGTTCTTC